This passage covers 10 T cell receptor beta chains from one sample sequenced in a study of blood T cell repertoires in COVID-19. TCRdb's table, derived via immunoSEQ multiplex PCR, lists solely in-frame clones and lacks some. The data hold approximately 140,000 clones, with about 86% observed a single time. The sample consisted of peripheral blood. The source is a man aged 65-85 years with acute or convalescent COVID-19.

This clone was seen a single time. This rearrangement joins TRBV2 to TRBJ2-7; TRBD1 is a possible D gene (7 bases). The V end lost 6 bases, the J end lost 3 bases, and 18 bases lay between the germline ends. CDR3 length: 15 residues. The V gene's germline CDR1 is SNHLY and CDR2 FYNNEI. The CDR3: CASSGGQMDLYEQYF. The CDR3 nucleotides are TGTGCCAGCAGCGGGGGACAGATGGACCTCTACGAGCAGTACTTC.

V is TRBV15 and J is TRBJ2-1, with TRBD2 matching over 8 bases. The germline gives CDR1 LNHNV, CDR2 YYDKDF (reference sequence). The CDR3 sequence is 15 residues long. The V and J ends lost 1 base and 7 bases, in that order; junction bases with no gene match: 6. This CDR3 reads CATSRGPPGGNEQFF. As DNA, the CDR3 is TGTGCCACCAGCAGAGGGCCACCGGGAGGGAATGAGCAGTTCTTC.

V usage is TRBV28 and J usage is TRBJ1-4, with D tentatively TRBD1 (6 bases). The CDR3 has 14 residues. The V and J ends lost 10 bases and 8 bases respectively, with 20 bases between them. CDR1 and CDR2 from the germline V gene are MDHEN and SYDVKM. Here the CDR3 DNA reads TGTGCCAACCGGGGGGCAGGGCTAGGAGAAAAACTGTTTTTT. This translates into CANRGAGLGEKLFF.

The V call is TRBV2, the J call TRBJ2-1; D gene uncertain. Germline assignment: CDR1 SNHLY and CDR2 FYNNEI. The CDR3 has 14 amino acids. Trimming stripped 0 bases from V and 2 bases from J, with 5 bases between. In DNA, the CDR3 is TGTGCCAGCAGTGAAGCATCGGCCTACAATGAGCAGTTCTTC. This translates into CASSEASAYNEQFF.

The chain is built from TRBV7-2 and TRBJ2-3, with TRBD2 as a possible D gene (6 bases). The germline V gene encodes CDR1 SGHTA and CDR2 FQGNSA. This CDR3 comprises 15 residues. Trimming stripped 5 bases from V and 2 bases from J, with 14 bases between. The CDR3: CASSTVTGDTDTQYF. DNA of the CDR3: TGTGCCAGCAGCACCGTGACGGGGGACACAGATACGCAGTATTTT. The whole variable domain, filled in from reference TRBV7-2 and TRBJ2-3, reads GAGVSQSPSNKVTEKGKDVELRCDPISGHTALYWYRQSLGQGLEFLIYFQGNSAPDKSGLPSDRFSAERTGGSVSTLTIQRTQQEDSAVYLCASSTVTGDTDTQYFGPGTRLTVL.

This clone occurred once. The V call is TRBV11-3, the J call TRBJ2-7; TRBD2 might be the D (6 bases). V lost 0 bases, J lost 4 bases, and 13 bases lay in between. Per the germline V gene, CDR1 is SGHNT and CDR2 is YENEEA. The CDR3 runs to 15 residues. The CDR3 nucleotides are TGTGCCAGCAGCTTAGATATCGGGAGCCAGTACGAGCAGTACTTC. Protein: CASSLDIGSQYEQYF.

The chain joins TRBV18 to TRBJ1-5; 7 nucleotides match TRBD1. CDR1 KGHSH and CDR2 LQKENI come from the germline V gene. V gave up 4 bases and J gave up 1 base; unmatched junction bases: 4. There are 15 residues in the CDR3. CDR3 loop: CASSQDRASNQPQHF. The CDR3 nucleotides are TGTGCCAGCTCACAAGACAGGGCGAGCAATCAGCCCCAGCATTTT.

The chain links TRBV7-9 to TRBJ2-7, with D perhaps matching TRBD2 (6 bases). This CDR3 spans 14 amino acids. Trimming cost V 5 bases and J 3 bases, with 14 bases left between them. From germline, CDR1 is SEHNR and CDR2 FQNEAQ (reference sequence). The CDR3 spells CASSQPGLLYEQYF. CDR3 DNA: TGTGCCAGCAGCCAACCGGGACTGCTCTACGAGCAGTACTTC.

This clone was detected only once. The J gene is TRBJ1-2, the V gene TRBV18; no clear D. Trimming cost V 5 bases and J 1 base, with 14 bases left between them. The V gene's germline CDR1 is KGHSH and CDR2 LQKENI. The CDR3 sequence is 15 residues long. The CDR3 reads CASSIARGSNYGYTF. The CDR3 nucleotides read TGTGCCAGCTCAATCGCCCGAGGAAGTAACTATGGCTACACCTTC.

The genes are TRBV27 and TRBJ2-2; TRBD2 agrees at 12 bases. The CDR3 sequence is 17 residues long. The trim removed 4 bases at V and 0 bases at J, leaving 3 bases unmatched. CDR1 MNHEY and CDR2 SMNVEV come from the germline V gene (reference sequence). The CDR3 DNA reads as TGTGCCAGCAGTTCCGGACTAGCGGGAACGAACACCGGGGAGCTGTTTTTT. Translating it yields CASSSGLAGTNTGELFF.